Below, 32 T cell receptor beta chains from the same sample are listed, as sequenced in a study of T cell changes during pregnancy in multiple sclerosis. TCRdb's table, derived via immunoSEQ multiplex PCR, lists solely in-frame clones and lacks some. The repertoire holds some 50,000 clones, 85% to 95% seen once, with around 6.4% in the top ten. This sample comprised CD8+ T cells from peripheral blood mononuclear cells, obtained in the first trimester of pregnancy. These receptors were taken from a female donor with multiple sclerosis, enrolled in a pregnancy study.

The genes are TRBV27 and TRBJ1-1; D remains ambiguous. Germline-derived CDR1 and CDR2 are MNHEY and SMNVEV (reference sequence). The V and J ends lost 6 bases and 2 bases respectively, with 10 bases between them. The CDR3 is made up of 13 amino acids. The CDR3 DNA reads TGTGCCAGCAGCTCCTACCCAAACACTGAAGCTTTCTTT. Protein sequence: CASSSYPNTEAFF.

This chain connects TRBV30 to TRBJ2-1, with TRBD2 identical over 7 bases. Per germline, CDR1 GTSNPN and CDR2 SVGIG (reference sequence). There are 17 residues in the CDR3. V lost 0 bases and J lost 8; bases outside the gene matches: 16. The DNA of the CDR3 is TGTGCCTGGAGTGTAAGATCTGGCCTAGCGGAGTCGGATGAGCAGTTCTTC. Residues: CAWSVRSGLAESDEQFF.

The CDR3 DNA is TGTGCCAGTAGTACGGGGACAGGGGGCACTGAAGCTTTCTTT. Its protein product is CASSTGTGGTEAFF. The genes are TRBV19 and TRBJ1-1; 11 nucleotides align to TRBD1. CDR3 length equals 14 residues. V lost 4 bases, J lost 4 bases, and 2 bases stayed unmatched. CDR1 LNHDA and CDR2 SQIVND come from the germline V gene (reference sequence).

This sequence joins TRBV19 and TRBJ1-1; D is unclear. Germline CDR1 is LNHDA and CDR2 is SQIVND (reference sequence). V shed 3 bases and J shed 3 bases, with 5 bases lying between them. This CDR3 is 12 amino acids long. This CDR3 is CASSIYDTEAFF. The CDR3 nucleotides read TGTGCCAGTAGTATCTACGACACTGAAGCTTTCTTT.

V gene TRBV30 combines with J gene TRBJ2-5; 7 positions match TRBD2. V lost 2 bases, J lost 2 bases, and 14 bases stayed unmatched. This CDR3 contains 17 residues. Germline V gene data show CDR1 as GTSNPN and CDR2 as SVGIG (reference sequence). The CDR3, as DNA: TGTGCCTGGAGTTTCTTGGGCCTAGCGGTTGGTCAAGAGACCCAGTACTTC. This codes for CAWSFLGLAVGQETQYF.

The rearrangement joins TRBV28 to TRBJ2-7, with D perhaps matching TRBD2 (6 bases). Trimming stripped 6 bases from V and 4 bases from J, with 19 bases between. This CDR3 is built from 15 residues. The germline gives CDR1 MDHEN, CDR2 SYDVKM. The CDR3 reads CASSPGGVLPYEQYF. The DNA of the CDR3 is TGTGCCAGCAGCCCTGGCGGGGTCCTCCCTTACGAGCAGTACTTC.

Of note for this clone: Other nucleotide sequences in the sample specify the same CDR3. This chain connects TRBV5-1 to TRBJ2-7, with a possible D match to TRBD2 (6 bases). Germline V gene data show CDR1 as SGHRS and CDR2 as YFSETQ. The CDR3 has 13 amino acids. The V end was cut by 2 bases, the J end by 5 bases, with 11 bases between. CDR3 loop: CASSFGTGNEQYF. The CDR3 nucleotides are TGCGCCAGCAGCTTCGGGACTGGTAACGAGCAGTACTTC.

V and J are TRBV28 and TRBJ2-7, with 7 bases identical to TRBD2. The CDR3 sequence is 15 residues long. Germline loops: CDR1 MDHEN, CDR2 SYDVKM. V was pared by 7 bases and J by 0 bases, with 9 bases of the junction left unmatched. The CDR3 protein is CASKETRDYSYEQYF. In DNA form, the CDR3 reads TGTGCCAGCAAAGAGACCCGGGACTACTCCTACGAGCAGTACTTC.

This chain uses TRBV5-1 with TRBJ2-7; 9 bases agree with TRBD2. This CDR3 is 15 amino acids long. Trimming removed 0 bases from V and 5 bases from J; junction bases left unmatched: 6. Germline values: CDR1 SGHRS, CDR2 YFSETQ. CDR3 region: CASSLDSGSPHEQYF. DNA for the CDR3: TGCGCCAGCAGCTTGGATAGCGGGAGCCCCCACGAGCAGTACTTC.

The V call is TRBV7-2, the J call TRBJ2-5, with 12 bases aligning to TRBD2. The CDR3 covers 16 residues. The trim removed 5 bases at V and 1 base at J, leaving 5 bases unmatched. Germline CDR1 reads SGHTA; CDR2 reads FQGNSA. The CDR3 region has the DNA TGTGCCAGCAGCAGAGCTAGCGGGAGGGCCCAAGAGACCCAGTACTTC. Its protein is CASSRASGRAQETQYF.

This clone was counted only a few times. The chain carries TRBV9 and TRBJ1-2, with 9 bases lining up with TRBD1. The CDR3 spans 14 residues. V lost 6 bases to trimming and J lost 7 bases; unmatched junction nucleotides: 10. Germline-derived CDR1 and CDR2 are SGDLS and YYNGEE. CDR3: CASTKTGGYSGYTF. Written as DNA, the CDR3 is TGTGCCAGCACCAAAACAGGGGGCTACTCTGGCTACACCTTC.

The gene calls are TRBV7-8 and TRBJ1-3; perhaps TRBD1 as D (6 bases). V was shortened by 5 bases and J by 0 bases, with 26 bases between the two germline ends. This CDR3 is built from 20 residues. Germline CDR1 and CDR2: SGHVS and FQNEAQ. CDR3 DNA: TGTGCCAGCAGCCCCGGGGTGCCAGGGGAGAGTATGTACTCTGGAAACACCATATATTTT. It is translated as CASSPGVPGESMYSGNTIYF. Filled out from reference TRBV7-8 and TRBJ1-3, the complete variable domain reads GAGVSQSPRYKVAKRGQDVALRCDPISGHVSLFWYQQALGQGPEFLTYFQNEAQLDKSGLPSDRFFAERPEGSVSTLKIQRTQQEDSAVYLCASSPGVPGESMYSGNTIYFGEGSWLTVV.

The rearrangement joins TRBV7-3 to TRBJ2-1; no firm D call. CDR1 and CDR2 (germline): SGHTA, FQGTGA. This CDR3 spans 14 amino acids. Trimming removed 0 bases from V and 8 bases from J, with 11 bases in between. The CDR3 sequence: CASSLTGEWDEQFF. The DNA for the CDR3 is TGTGCCAGCAGCTTAACTGGAGAATGGGATGAGCAGTTCTTC.

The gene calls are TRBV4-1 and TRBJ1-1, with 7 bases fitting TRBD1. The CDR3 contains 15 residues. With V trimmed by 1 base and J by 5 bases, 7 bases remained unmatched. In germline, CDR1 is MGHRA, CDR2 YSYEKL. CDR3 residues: CASSQVQGVETEAFF. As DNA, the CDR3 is TGCGCCAGCAGCCAAGTGCAGGGGGTAGAGACTGAAGCTTTCTTT.

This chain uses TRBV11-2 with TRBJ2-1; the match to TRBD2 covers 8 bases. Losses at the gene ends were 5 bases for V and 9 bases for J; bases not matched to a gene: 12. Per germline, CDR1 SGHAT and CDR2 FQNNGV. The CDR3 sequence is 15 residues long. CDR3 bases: TGTGCCAGCAGCCCTCTCCCACGGGAGGGCCGTGAGCAGTTCTTC. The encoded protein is CASSPLPREGREQFF.

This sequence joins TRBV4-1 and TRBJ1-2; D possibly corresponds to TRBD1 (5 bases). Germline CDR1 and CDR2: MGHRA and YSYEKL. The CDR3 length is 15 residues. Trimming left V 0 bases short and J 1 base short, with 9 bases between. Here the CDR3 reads CASSQDRVINYGYTF. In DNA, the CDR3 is TGCGCCAGCAGCCAAGACAGGGTGATTAACTATGGCTACACCTTC.

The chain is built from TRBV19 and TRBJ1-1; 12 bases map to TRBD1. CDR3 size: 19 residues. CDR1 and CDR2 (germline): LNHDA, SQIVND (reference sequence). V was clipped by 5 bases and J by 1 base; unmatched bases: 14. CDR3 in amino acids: CASSAYPGQGALANTEAFF. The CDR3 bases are TGTGCCAGTAGTGCCTACCCGGGACAGGGGGCTTTAGCGAACACTGAAGCTTTCTTT.

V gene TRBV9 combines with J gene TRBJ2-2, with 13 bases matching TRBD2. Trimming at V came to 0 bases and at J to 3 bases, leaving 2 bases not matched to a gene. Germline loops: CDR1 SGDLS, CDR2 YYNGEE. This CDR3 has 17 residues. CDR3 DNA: TGTGCCAGCAGCGTAGGACTAGCGGGAGGATACACCGGGGAGCTGTTTTTT. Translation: CASSVGLAGGYTGELFF.

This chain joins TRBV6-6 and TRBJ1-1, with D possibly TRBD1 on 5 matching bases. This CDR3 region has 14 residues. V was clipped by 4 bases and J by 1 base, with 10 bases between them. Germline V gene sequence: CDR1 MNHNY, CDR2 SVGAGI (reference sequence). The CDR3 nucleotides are TGTGCCAGCAGTTCGTACAGGTCGAACACTGAAGCTTTCTTT. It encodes CASSSYRSNTEAFF.

The chain's CDR3 is CASSIGGGRLYEQYF. CDR3 in DNA: TGTGCCAGTAGTATCGGAGGGGGCCGTTTGTACGAGCAGTACTTC. The V gene is TRBV19, the J gene TRBJ2-7; maybe TRBD1 (7 bases). CDR1 LNHDA and CDR2 SQIVND come from the germline V gene (reference sequence). Trimming left V 3 bases short and J 4 bases short, with 16 bases between. The CDR3 runs 15 residues.

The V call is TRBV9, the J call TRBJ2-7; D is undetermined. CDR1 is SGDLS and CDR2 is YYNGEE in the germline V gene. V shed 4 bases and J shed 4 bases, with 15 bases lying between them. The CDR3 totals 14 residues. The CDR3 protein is CASSPSGGPYEQYF. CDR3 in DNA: TGTGCCAGCAGCCCCTCTGGTGGGCCGTACGAGCAGTACTTC.

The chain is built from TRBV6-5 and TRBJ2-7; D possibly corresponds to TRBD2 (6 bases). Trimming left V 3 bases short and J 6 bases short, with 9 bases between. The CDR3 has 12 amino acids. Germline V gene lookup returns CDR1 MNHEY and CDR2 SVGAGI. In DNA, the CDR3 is TGTGCCAGCAGTTATGGAGGGGTCGAGCAGTACTTC. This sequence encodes CASSYGGVEQYF.

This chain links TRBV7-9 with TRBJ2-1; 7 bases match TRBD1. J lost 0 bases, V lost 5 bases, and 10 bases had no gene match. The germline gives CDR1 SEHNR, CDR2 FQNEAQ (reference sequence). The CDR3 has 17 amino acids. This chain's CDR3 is CASSPGTDENSYNEQFF. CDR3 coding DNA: TGTGCCAGCAGCCCCGGGACAGATGAGAACTCCTACAATGAGCAGTTCTTC.

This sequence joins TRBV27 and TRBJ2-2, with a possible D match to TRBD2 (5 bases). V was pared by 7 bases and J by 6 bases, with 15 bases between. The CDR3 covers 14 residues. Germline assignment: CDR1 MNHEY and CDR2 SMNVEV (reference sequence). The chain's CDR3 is CASTAVGSAGELFF. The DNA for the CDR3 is TGTGCCAGCACCGCCGTGGGTAGCGCCGGGGAGCTGTTTTTT.

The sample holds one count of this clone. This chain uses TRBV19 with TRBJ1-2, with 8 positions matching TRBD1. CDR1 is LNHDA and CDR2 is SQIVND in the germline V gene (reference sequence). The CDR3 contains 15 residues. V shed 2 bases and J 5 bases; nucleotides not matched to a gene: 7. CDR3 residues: CASSIPHRGKYGYTF. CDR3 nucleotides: TGTGCCAGTAGTATACCCCACAGGGGGAAGTATGGCTACACCTTC.

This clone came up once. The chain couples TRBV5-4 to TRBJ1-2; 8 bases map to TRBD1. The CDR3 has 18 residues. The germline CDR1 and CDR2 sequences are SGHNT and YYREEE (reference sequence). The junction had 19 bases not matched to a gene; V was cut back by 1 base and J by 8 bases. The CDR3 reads CASSLRVAYRDRSRGYTF. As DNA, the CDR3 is TGTGCCAGCAGCTTGAGAGTTGCCTACCGGGACAGGTCCCGAGGCTACACCTTC.

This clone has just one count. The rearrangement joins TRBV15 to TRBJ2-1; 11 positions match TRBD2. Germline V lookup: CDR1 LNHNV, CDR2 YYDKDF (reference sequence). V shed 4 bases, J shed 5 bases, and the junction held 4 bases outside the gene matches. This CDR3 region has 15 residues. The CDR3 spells CATSKGTSGDNEQFF. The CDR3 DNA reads TGTGCCACCAGCAAGGGGACTAGCGGAGACAATGAGCAGTTCTTC.

CDR3 protein: CASSFGVNTGELFF. CDR3 DNA sequence: TGTGCCAGTAGTTTCGGGGTGAACACCGGGGAGCTGTTTTTT. The V gene is TRBV19, the J gene TRBJ2-2; possible D gene TRBD2, 5 bases. Between the trimmed V and J ends, which lost 5 bases and 1 base, there was a span of 8 bases. The CDR3 covers 14 residues. Germline V gene data show CDR1 as LNHDA and CDR2 as SQIVND (reference sequence).

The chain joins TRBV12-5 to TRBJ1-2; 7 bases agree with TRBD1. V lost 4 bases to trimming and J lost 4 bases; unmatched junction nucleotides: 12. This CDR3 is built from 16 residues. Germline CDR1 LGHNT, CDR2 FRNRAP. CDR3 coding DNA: TGTGCTAGTGGTTCCCCAGGGGGAGTCTCCTTCTATGGCTACACCTTC. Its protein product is CASGSPGGVSFYGYTF. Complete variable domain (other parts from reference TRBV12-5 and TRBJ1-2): DARVTQTPRHKVTEMGQEVTMRCQPILGHNTVFWYRQTMMQGLELLAYFRNRAPLDDSGMPKDRFSAEMPDATLATLKIQPSEPRDSAVYFCASGSPGGVSFYGYTFGSGTRLTVV.

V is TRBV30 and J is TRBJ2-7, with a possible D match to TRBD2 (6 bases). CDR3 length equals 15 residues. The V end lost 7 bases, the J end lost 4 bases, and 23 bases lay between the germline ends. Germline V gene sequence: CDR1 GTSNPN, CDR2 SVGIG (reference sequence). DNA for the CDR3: TGTGCCTTCCTACACCGGGAGAGCATCCTTTACGAGCAGTACTTC. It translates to CAFLHRESILYEQYF.

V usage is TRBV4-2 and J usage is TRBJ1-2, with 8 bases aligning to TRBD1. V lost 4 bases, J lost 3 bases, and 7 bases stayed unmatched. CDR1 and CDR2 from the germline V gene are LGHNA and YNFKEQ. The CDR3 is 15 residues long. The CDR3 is CASSPYGQGDYGYTF. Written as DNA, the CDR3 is TGTGCCAGCAGCCCTTACGGACAGGGCGACTATGGCTACACCTTC.

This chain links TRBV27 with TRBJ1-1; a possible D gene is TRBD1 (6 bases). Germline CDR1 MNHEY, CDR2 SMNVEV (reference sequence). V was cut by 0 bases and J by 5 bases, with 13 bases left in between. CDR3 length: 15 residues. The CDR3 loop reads CASSLSARGGTEAFF. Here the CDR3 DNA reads TGTGCCAGCAGTTTATCGGCGAGGGGGGGGACTGAAGCTTTCTTT.